One and the same sample provided the 4 T cell receptor beta chains below, sequenced in a study of spatial heterogeneity in lung cancer. TCRdb re-analysed the 5' RACE reads in MiXCR, keeping a single row per CDR3 protein. There are roughly 21,000 distinct CDR3 sequences in the sample; about 3.5% occur only once, and 29% lies in the top ten. Noted time point: sample taken at primary tumor resection. The sequenced material consisted of unsorted whole RNA from tumor, nontumor lung or frozen PBMC. The source material was PBMCs, sampled at surgery. These receptors all come from a female donor with early-stage non-small cell lung cancer.

This clonotype has at least ten counts. This chain connects TRBV7-9 to TRBJ2-7; 9 bases match TRBD2. Trimming at V came to 5 bases and at J to 3 bases, leaving 5 bases not matched to a gene. Germline assignment: CDR1 SEHNR and CDR2 FQNEAQ (reference sequence). CDR3 length equals 14 residues. The CDR3 loop reads CASSLTTSGYEQYF. CDR3 coding DNA: TGTGCCAGCAGCCTGACGACTAGCGGCTACGAGCAGTACTTC.

This clonotype was recorded many times. V gene TRBV2 combines with J gene TRBJ2-3; 7 positions agree with TRBD1. CDR1 SNHLY and CDR2 FYNNEI come from the germline V gene. The CDR3 contains 16 residues. V lost 3 bases, J lost 0 bases, and 6 bases stayed unmatched. The CDR3 DNA follows: TGTGCCAGCAGTGACTTTCCGGGACAGAGCACAGATACGCAGTATTTT. Translation: CASSDFPGQSTDTQYF.

This clonotype counts as medium-sized. The genes are TRBV25-1 and TRBJ2-1, with 7 bases aligning to TRBD2. Losses at the gene ends were 4 bases for V and 7 bases for J; bases not matched to a gene: 13. There are 16 residues in the CDR3. Germline V lookup: CDR1 MGHDK, CDR2 SYGVNS. Written as DNA, the CDR3 is TGTGCCAGCAGTGGCGGACCGCAGGCGGGGGTTAATGAGCAGTTCTTC. Translating it yields CASSGGPQAGVNEQFF.

This sequence joins TRBV4-3 and TRBJ1-2; TRBD1 is a possible D gene (6 bases). V lost 0 bases, J lost 5 bases, and 13 bases lay in between. This CDR3 spans 15 amino acids. CDR1 is LGHNA and CDR2 is YSLEER in the germline V gene. CDR3 nucleotides: TGCGCCAGCAGCCAAGAGTTGCAGGGGATGTATGGCTACACCTTC. It codes for CASSQELQGMYGYTF.